The 30 T cell receptor beta chains in this list originate from one sample, sequenced in a study of immune evolution from preneoplasia to lung adenocarcinoma. This table comes from immunoSEQ multiplex PCR, and its TCRdb copy is limited to in-frame clones, with some not included. The sample holds 6,000 to 8,500 clones, roughly 69% seen once. Sequencing was carried out using FFPE atypical adenomatous hyperplasia tissue from the lung. The subset here: atypical adenomatous hyperplasia (AAH), lung preneoplasia. The receptor set was obtained from a donor aged 70 or older with lung adenocarcinoma. Some clones in this sample may be carry-over from other donors' samples.

This clone qualifies as medium-sized. The chain has TRBV5-6 and TRBJ1-6, with D uncertain. The V gene lost 1 base and the J gene lost 7 bases, with 12 bases spanning the gap. CDR1 and CDR2 (germline): SGHDT, YYEEEE. This CDR3 has 15 residues. Here the CDR3 reads CASSLRRRENSPLHF. The CDR3 DNA sequence: TGTGCCAGCAGCTTGAGGCGGAGGGAGAATTCACCCCTCCACTTT.

The chain couples TRBV30 to TRBJ1-1; D gene ambiguous. V lost 3 bases, J lost 0 bases, and 8 bases lay in between. Germline V gene sequence: CDR1 GTSNPN, CDR2 SVGIG (reference sequence). The CDR3 sequence is 13 residues long. CDR3 sequence reads: CAWRWAVNTEAFF. CDR3 nucleotides: TGTGCCTGGAGATGGGCAGTGAACACTGAAGCTTTCTTT. Looking up the rest from reference TRBV30 and TRBJ1-1 gives the full variable domain: SQTIHQWPATLVQPVGSPLSLECTVEGTSNPNLYWYRQAAGRGLQLLFYSVGIGQISSEVPQNLSASRPQDRQFILSSKKLLLSDSGFYLCAWRWAVNTEAFFGQGTRLTVV.

This clone was found once. This sequence joins TRBV14 and TRBJ2-1, with D possibly being TRBD2 (6 bases). Germline CDR1 SGHDN, CDR2 FVKESK. This CDR3 spans 14 amino acids. V shed 3 bases and J shed 8 bases, with 14 bases lying between them. CDR3 bases: TGTGCCAGCAGCCAGGTCCGGGGGAGCTATGAGCAGTTCTTC. Translated, it gives CASSQVRGSYEQFF.

V usage is TRBV27 and J usage is TRBJ2-7; perhaps TRBD2 as D (5 bases). Looked up from germline, CDR1 is MNHEY and CDR2 is SMNVEV (reference sequence). The CDR3 consists of 12 residues. V shed 5 bases and J shed 5 bases, with 10 bases lying between them. The CDR3 region has the DNA TGTGCCAGCAGTCCCTCGGGGAACGAGCAGTACTTC. It specifies CASSPSGNEQYF.

The chain combines TRBV7-9 with TRBJ2-7, with 12 bases that match TRBD2. The CDR3 runs to 15 residues. CDR1 SEHNR and CDR2 FQNEAQ come from the germline V gene (reference sequence). J lost 2 bases, V lost 5 bases, and 4 bases had no gene match. CDR3 sequence (DNA): TGTGCCAGCAGCCCACGGACTAGCGGGACCTACGAGCAGTACTTC. Its protein is CASSPRTSGTYEQYF.

V gene TRBV29-1 combines with J gene TRBJ1-1; D gene ambiguous. The CDR3 sequence is 12 residues long. The V gene's germline CDR1 is SQVTM and CDR2 ANQGSEA. Trimming pared 6 bases from V and 3 bases from J, leaving 11 bases between. CDR3 sequence: CSVPFRDTEAFF. CDR3 bases: TGCAGCGTCCCCTTCCGTGACACTGAAGCTTTCTTT.

The gene calls are TRBV12-5 and TRBJ1-2; possibly TRBD1 for D (5 bases). The CDR3 is 16 amino acids. Trimming took 0 bases from V and 6 from J, leaving 17 bases between them. Looked up from germline, CDR1 is LGHNT and CDR2 is FRNRAP. The CDR3 region is CASGLVLGLTGDGYTF. DNA for the CDR3: TGTGCTAGTGGTTTGGTACTTGGGCTCACGGGGGATGGCTACACCTTC.

The gene calls are TRBV7-2 and TRBJ2-3, with 11 bases aligning to TRBD1. Trimming at V came to 4 bases and at J to 5 bases, leaving 11 bases not matched to a gene. Germline CDR1 and CDR2: SGHTA and FQGNSA. This CDR3 has 17 residues. CDR3 in amino acids: CASSSPRDRGKEDTQYF. CDR3 bases: TGTGCCAGCAGCTCACCCCGGGACAGGGGGAAGGAAGATACGCAGTATTTT.

This rearrangement joins TRBV27 to TRBJ1-2; D unclear. There are 12 residues in the CDR3. Germline V gene lookup returns CDR1 MNHEY and CDR2 SMNVEV (reference sequence). Deletions cut 5 bases from V and 4 bases from J, with 8 bases between. The CDR3 DNA follows: TGTGCCAGCAGTCTGCAAGGCTATGGCTACACCTTC. It yields the protein CASSLQGYGYTF.

The chain links TRBV27 to TRBJ1-4; 7 bases are a match to TRBD1. The CDR3 sequence is 13 residues long. Trimming removed 8 bases from V and 7 bases from J; junction bases left unmatched: 7. Germline V gene lookup returns CDR1 MNHEY and CDR2 SMNVEV (reference sequence). CDR3 in DNA: TGTGCCAGCGCGACAGGGCGGAGTGAAAAACTGTTTTTT. This sequence encodes CASATGRSEKLFF.

This chain uses TRBV9 with TRBJ1-5, with D hard to call. Germline V gene data show CDR1 as SGDLS and CDR2 as YYNGEE. Between the trimmed V and J ends, which lost 3 bases and 1 base, there was a span of 11 bases. There are 15 residues in the CDR3. CDR3 in amino acids: CASSAAPLSNQPQHF. CDR3 DNA: TGTGCCAGCAGCGCGGCACCCTTAAGCAATCAGCCCCAGCATTTT.

V is TRBV10-3 and J is TRBJ1-4; 9 bases fit TRBD1. Germline trimming cut 3 bases from V and 8 bases from J; bases unmatched to any gene: 10. Per germline, CDR1 ENHRY and CDR2 SYGVKD. The CDR3 totals 16 residues. The CDR3: CAISERDRGKSEKLFF. DNA for the CDR3: TGTGCCATCAGTGAACGCGACAGGGGGAAGTCAGAAAAACTGTTTTTT.

CDR3 bases: TGTGCCAGTAGGGGACGGGGGGCACAAGAGACCCAGTACTTC. It codes for CASRGRGAQETQYF. This sequence joins TRBV19 and TRBJ2-5; perhaps TRBD2 as D (7 bases). Trimming left V 6 bases short and J 2 bases short, with 13 bases between. Germline CDR1 is LNHDA and CDR2 is SQIVND (reference sequence). This CDR3 region has 14 residues.

This clone is labeled as medium-sized. V usage is TRBV7-8 and J usage is TRBJ1-2, with D uncertain. Germline lookup yields CDR1 SGHVS and CDR2 FQNEAQ. The CDR3 is made up of 14 amino acids. Trimming left V 2 bases short and J 2 bases short, with 9 bases between. This chain's CDR3 is CASSLWAGNYGYTF. The CDR3 region has the DNA TGTGCCAGCAGCTTATGGGCCGGCAACTATGGCTACACCTTC.

The chain links TRBV18 to TRBJ2-4, with D hard to call. This CDR3 is built from 14 residues. The ends were cut back, 2 bases at V and 2 bases at J, with 7 bases in the middle. Germline V CDR1 and CDR2: KGHSH, LQKENI. In DNA form, the CDR3 reads TGTGCCAGCTCACCATGGCTAACCAAAAACATTCAGTACTTC. It specifies CASSPWLTKNIQYF.

This rearrangement joins TRBV29-1 to TRBJ2-1; D possibly corresponds to TRBD1 (5 bases). Germline lookup yields CDR1 SQVTM and CDR2 ANQGSEA. With 5 bases removed from V and 8 bases from J, the gap between germline ends came to 7 bases. CDR3 size: 10 residues. The DNA of the CDR3 is TGCAGCGTTCGACAGTATGAGCAGTTCTTC. Amino acids: CSVRQYEQFF.

This clone occurred once. The chain joins TRBV29-1 to TRBJ2-7; D perhaps matches TRBD1 (5 bases). The germline V gene encodes CDR1 SQVTM and CDR2 ANQGSEA. This CDR3 is 12 amino acids long. The ends were cut back, 7 bases at V and 7 bases at J, with 17 bases in the middle. CDR3: CSAKDILEEQYF. The CDR3 nucleotides read TGCAGCGCCAAGGACATCCTTGAGGAGCAGTACTTC.

The CDR3 sequence: CASSFWDRGEQFF. CDR3 coding DNA: TGTGCCAGCAGCTTTTGGGACAGGGGAGAACAGTTCTTC. V gene TRBV5-6 combines with J gene TRBJ2-1; TRBD1 matches 10 bases. The ends lost 2 bases at V and 13 bases at J; junction bases unmatched: 6. Germline V gene lookup returns CDR1 SGHDT and CDR2 YYEEEE. The CDR3 length is 13 residues.

V gene TRBV30 combines with J gene TRBJ1-2, with TRBD1 identical over 7 bases. Germline CDR1 and CDR2: GTSNPN and SVGIG (reference sequence). Trimming took 3 bases from V and 7 from J; bases not matched to a gene: 8. This CDR3 comprises 13 residues. The DNA of the CDR3 is TGTGCCTGGAGGAATACAGGGGCTCCTGGCTACACCTTC. This codes for CAWRNTGAPGYTF. Full variable domain (missing parts from reference TRBV30 and TRBJ1-2): SQTIHQWPATLVQPVGSPLSLECTVEGTSNPNLYWYRQAAGRGLQLLFYSVGIGQISSEVPQNLSASRPQDRQFILSSKKLLLSDSGFYLCAWRNTGAPGYTFGSGTRLTVV.

This clone was detected only once. The chain employs TRBV5-6 and TRBJ2-7; D perhaps matches TRBD2 (5 bases). The CDR3 is 13 residues long. Trimming shortened V by 2 bases and J by 1 base, and 7 bases separated the two germline ends. Germline V gives CDR1 SGHDT, CDR2 YYEEEE. The chain's CDR3 is CASSFGESYEQYF. In DNA, the CDR3 is TGTGCCAGCAGCTTCGGGGAGTCCTACGAGCAGTACTTC.

The CDR3 here is CASIRQAGNTEAFF. CDR3 in DNA: TGTGCCAGCATTAGACAGGCGGGGAACACTGAAGCTTTCTTT. V and J are TRBV6-1 and TRBJ1-1; tentative D call: TRBD1 (6 bases). Between the trimmed V and J ends, which lost 7 bases and 1 base, there was a span of 13 bases. The V gene's germline CDR1 is MNHNS and CDR2 SASEGT. This CDR3 contains 14 residues.

This chain joins TRBV5-6 and TRBJ2-3; 9 nucleotides match TRBD1. This CDR3 spans 15 amino acids. CDR1 is SGHDT, CDR2 YYEEEE, per germline. The junction had 6 bases not matched to a gene; V was cut back by 4 bases and J by 3 bases. CDR3: CASSADRGLTDTQYF. In DNA form, the CDR3 reads TGTGCCAGCAGCGCGGACAGGGGTCTTACAGATACGCAGTATTTT.

Judged by abundance, this clone is medium-sized. The chain carries TRBV5-6 and TRBJ2-6; D is ambiguous. V was trimmed by 1 base and J by 1 base, leaving 3 bases between them. Germline-derived CDR1 and CDR2 are SGHDT and YYEEEE. The CDR3 length is 14 residues. In DNA form, the CDR3 reads TGTGCCAGCAGCTTGCGGTCTGGGGCCAACGTCCTGACTTTC. Its translation: CASSLRSGANVLTF.

The chain employs TRBV30 and TRBJ1-6, with 9 bases fitting TRBD1. The length of the CDR3 is 14 residues. V shed 7 bases and J 10 bases; nucleotides not matched to a gene: 11. The germline CDR1 and CDR2 sequences are GTSNPN and SVGIG (reference sequence). The CDR3 region is CASSRDRVGSPLHF. The CDR3 DNA reads as TGTGCCTCTTCCCGGGACAGGGTCGGATCACCCCTCCACTTT.

Here the CDR3 DNA reads TGCAGTGCTAGGGAACACACTGAAGCTTTCTTT. Translation gives CSAREHTEAFF. V is TRBV20-1 and J is TRBJ1-1, with D unresolved. CDR1 DFQATT and CDR2 SNEGSKA come from the germline V gene (reference sequence). V was cut by 3 bases and J by 3 bases, with 5 bases left in between. The CDR3 is made up of 11 amino acids.

The V call is TRBV7-2, the J call TRBJ2-2; 8 positions match TRBD2. The V segment lost 5 bases and the J segment 6 bases; nucleotides outside the gene matches: 11. The CDR3 consists of 16 residues. Germline lookup yields CDR1 SGHTA and CDR2 FQGNSA. The CDR3 DNA sequence: TGTGCCAGCAGCCCGGTGAGCGGGAGTTGGTCCGGGGAGCTGTTTTTT. Protein product: CASSPVSGSWSGELFF. The full variable domain, with the rest looked up from reference TRBV7-2 and TRBJ2-2, is GAGVSQSPSNKVTEKGKDVELRCDPISGHTALYWYRQSLGQGLEFLIYFQGNSAPDKSGLPSDRFSAERTGGSVSTLTIQRTQQEDSAVYLCASSPVSGSWSGELFFGEGSRLTVL.

The chain has TRBV5-1 and TRBJ2-3, with 8 bases identical to TRBD2. The germline gives CDR1 SGHRS, CDR2 YFSETQ. V was clipped by 5 bases and J by 4 bases; unmatched bases: 9. The CDR3 extends over 15 amino acids. The CDR3 is CASSRGGPSSDTQYF. The CDR3 DNA sequence: TGCGCCAGCAGTCGGGGGGGCCCCTCCTCAGATACGCAGTATTTT.

The V and J genes are TRBV29-1 and TRBJ1-2, with 7 bases that match TRBD1. V was clipped by 4 bases and J by 5 bases; unmatched bases: 4. The germline V gene encodes CDR1 SQVTM and CDR2 ANQGSEA. This CDR3 spans 12 amino acids. The CDR3 DNA reads TGCAGCGTTGGCGGGACAGCTTATGGCTACACCTTC. The encoded protein is CSVGGTAYGYTF.

J is TRBJ1-4 and V is TRBV5-1; D remains unclear. Trimming stripped 4 bases from V and 6 bases from J, with 16 bases between. The CDR3 runs to 15 residues. From germline, CDR1 is SGHRS and CDR2 YFSETQ. This CDR3 is CASSAALRPDEKLFF. CDR3 sequence (DNA): TGCGCCAGCAGCGCGGCCCTTCGGCCAGATGAAAAACTGTTTTTT.

The chain has TRBV9 and TRBJ1-2, with D possibly matching TRBD1 (5 bases). This CDR3 spans 14 amino acids. V lost 6 bases, J lost 5 bases, and 17 bases lay in between. Germline CDR1 is SGDLS and CDR2 is YYNGEE. The CDR3 reads CASTGMEQGYGYTF. The CDR3 DNA reads as TGTGCCAGCACAGGGATGGAACAAGGGTATGGCTACACCTTC.